The rows below give T cell receptor beta chains drawn from one sample of a study of control samples from healthy donors and cancer patients. TCRdb's table, derived via immunoSEQ multiplex PCR, lists solely in-frame clones and lacks some. The sample contains under 15,000 clones, approximately 93% of which appear only once. Sequencing was carried out using PBMCs. Every receptor here comes from a man aged 65-85 years with head and neck cancer. Each CDR3 is given with its conserved first and last residue. The order of the fields is clone size, D gene, V gene, J gene, CDR3 DNA, CDR3 protein. The D gene is left open where the match is weak. A clone size is listed for some rows: how often the clone was seen (once, few, many), or a class if it is expanded.

abundance: once
d_gene: -
v_gene: TRBV5-1
j_gene: TRBJ1-1
CDR3nt: TGCGCCAGCACGGGGATGGGGGCCAACACTGAAGCTTTCTTT
CDR3aa: CASTGMGANTEAFF

abundance: -
d_gene: TRBD1
v_gene: TRBV5-4
j_gene: TRBJ2-5
CDR3nt: TGTGCCAGCAGCTTGGGGACAGGTTTGGAGACCCAGTACTTC
CDR3aa: CASSLGTGLETQYF

abundance: -
d_gene: TRBD2
v_gene: TRBV11-2
j_gene: TRBJ2-5
CDR3nt: TGTGCCAGCAGCGCCGGACTAGCGGGGGGAGAGACCCAGTACTTC
CDR3aa: CASSAGLAGGETQYF

abundance: -
d_gene: -
v_gene: TRBV10-3
j_gene: TRBJ1-5
CDR3nt: TGTGCCATCAGTCTGGGAGGGGGAGGACAGCCCCAGCATTTT
CDR3aa: CAISLGGGGQPQHF

abundance: -
d_gene: TRBD1
v_gene: TRBV5-4
j_gene: TRBJ2-1
CDR3nt: TGTGCCAGCAGCTTGGGTCCTACAGGGGCTTACAATGAGCAGTTCTTC
CDR3aa: CASSLGPTGAYNEQFF

abundance: -
d_gene: -
v_gene: TRBV5-1
j_gene: TRBJ2-7
CDR3nt: TGCGCCAGCAGCTCGACAACGGACCTAAATGGAAACGAGCAGTACTTC
CDR3aa: CASSSTTDLNGNEQYF

abundance: -
d_gene: TRBD2
v_gene: TRBV9
j_gene: TRBJ2-3
CDR3nt: TGTGCCAGCAGCGCCGGACTAGCGAAAGATACGCAGTATTTT
CDR3aa: CASSAGLAKDTQYF

abundance: -
d_gene: -
v_gene: TRBV6-5
j_gene: TRBJ2-5
CDR3nt: TGTGCCAGCAAAAACCAGGGGACGGAGACCCAGTACTTC
CDR3aa: CASKNQGTETQYF

abundance: -
d_gene: -
v_gene: TRBV10-3
j_gene: TRBJ2-7
CDR3nt: TGTGCCATCAGGGAGGGGGCTGTGGACTACGAGCAGTACTTC
CDR3aa: CAIREGAVDYEQYF

abundance: -
d_gene: TRBD2
v_gene: TRBV12-5
j_gene: TRBJ2-3
CDR3nt: TGTGCTAGTGGTTTGTCGGGGGGAACAGATACGCAGTATTTT
CDR3aa: CASGLSGGTDTQYF

abundance: once
d_gene: TRBD2
v_gene: TRBV6-2/TRBV6-3
j_gene: TRBJ2-3
CDR3nt: TGTGCCAGCAGTTCGGGACTAGGAAGCACAGATACGCAGTATTTT
CDR3aa: CASSSGLGSTDTQYF

abundance: -
d_gene: -
v_gene: TRBV30
j_gene: TRBJ1-6
CDR3nt: TGTGCCTGGAACGTGGCAGGTTACAATTCACCCCTCCACTTT
CDR3aa: CAWNVAGYNSPLHF

abundance: -
d_gene: TRBD2
v_gene: TRBV4-2
j_gene: TRBJ2-5
CDR3nt: TGTGCCAGCAGCCAAGATTCTTTGCTAGCGGGAGGGCAAATCGTCCAGTACTTC
CDR3aa: CASSQDSLLAGGQIVQYF

abundance: -
d_gene: TRBD2
v_gene: TRBV7-2
j_gene: TRBJ2-1
CDR3nt: TGTGCCAGCAGGCTAGCGGGGGGGCCCTACAATGAGCAGTTCTTC
CDR3aa: CASRLAGGPYNEQFF

abundance: -
d_gene: -
v_gene: TRBV7-9
j_gene: TRBJ2-3
CDR3nt: TGTGCCAGCGGGGTCCTCACAGATACGCAGTATTTT
CDR3aa: CASGVLTDTQYF

abundance: once
d_gene: -
v_gene: TRBV27
j_gene: TRBJ1-5
CDR3nt: TGTGCCAGCAGTTTCGGGGAGGGAAATCAGCCCCAGCATTTT
CDR3aa: CASSFGEGNQPQHF

abundance: -
d_gene: -
v_gene: TRBV7-2
j_gene: TRBJ2-1
CDR3nt: TGTGCCAGCCGCCCGTTAGGGGGGGGCGGTGAGCAGTTCTTC
CDR3aa: CASRPLGGGGEQFF

abundance: -
d_gene: TRBD1
v_gene: TRBV10-3
j_gene: TRBJ2-7
CDR3nt: TGTGCCATCAGCGATGGGACAGCCTCACCCTCCTACGAGCAGTACTTC
CDR3aa: CAISDGTASPSYEQYF

abundance: -
d_gene: -
v_gene: TRBV9
j_gene: TRBJ2-2
CDR3nt: TGTGCCAGCAGCGTAGGCAGGGCCACCGGGGAGCTGTTTTTT
CDR3aa: CASSVGRATGELFF

abundance: -
d_gene: -
v_gene: TRBV27
j_gene: TRBJ2-1
CDR3nt: TGTGCCAGCAGTTTATCGTTAGGCGTTGAGCAGTTCTTC
CDR3aa: CASSLSLGVEQFF

abundance: -
d_gene: -
v_gene: TRBV11-2
j_gene: TRBJ2-1
CDR3nt: TGTGCCAGCAGCACGCTAGAGGGTCAGGGGAGCTACAATGAGCAGTTCTTC
CDR3aa: CASSTLEGQGSYNEQFF

abundance: -
d_gene: TRBD1
v_gene: TRBV13
j_gene: TRBJ2-1
CDR3nt: TGTGCCAGCAGCCCGTCGACAGGGTATAGTAATGAGCAGTTCTTC
CDR3aa: CASSPSTGYSNEQFF

abundance: -
d_gene: -
v_gene: TRBV7-2
j_gene: TRBJ2-1
CDR3nt: TGTGCCAGCAGCCCCCTAGGGCCGGGCAATGAGCAGTTCTTC
CDR3aa: CASSPLGPGNEQFF

abundance: -
d_gene: TRBD1
v_gene: TRBV4-2
j_gene: TRBJ2-3
CDR3nt: TGTGCCAGCAGCCGGCGACAGGGCGCAGATACGCAGTATTTT
CDR3aa: CASSRRQGADTQYF

abundance: -
d_gene: TRBD1
v_gene: TRBV9
j_gene: TRBJ1-3
CDR3nt: TGTGCCAGCAGCGGAGGACAGGGGACTGGAAACACCATATATTTT
CDR3aa: CASSGGQGTGNTIYF

abundance: once
d_gene: -
v_gene: TRBV5-4
j_gene: TRBJ1-2
CDR3nt: TGTGCCAGCAGCAGCAAGGGGGGTGGGGGCTACACCTTC
CDR3aa: CASSSKGGGGYTF

abundance: -
d_gene: -
v_gene: TRBV5-1
j_gene: TRBJ1-2
CDR3nt: TGCGCCAGCAGCTTGTATTCGGGTTCCTTTGGCTACACCTTC
CDR3aa: CASSLYSGSFGYTF

abundance: -
d_gene: TRBD1
v_gene: TRBV6-4
j_gene: TRBJ2-7
CDR3nt: TGTGCCAGCAGTGCTCAACCGGGACAGGGAAGAGAGCAGTACTTC
CDR3aa: CASSAQPGQGREQYF

abundance: -
d_gene: -
v_gene: TRBV6-5
j_gene: TRBJ1-6
CDR3nt: TGTGCCAGCAGGGGGTCCGGGTATAATTCACCCCTCCACTTT
CDR3aa: CASRGSGYNSPLHF

abundance: -
d_gene: -
v_gene: TRBV6-2/TRBV6-3
j_gene: TRBJ2-5
CDR3nt: TGTGCCAGCAGTTATAAGGTCGACAGTCAATATCAAGAGACCCAGTACTTC
CDR3aa: CASSYKVDSQYQETQYF

abundance: once
d_gene: -
v_gene: TRBV6-6
j_gene: TRBJ2-3
CDR3nt: TGTGCCAGCAGTTACCAGGAGGCCCGGACGCAGTATTTT
CDR3aa: CASSYQEARTQYF

abundance: once
d_gene: -
v_gene: TRBV3-1/TRBV3-2
j_gene: TRBJ2-4
CDR3nt: TGTGCCAGCAGGTCCGAGGGAGACATTCAGTACTTC
CDR3aa: CASRSEGDIQYF